The 16 T cell receptor beta chains below were found in one sample sequenced in a study of cytomegalovirus exposure and HLA in healthy donors. Libraries were prepared by immunoSEQ multiplex PCR; TCRdb keeps only in-frame clonotypes and omits some of them. The data show some 170,000 clones, 95% to 96% seen once. The sequencing sample was made of PBMCs. These receptors were obtained from a woman between 18 and 30 years old in good health and CMV-seronegative.

V usage is TRBV6-5 and J usage is TRBJ2-3; TRBD2 agrees at 8 bases. The CDR3 extends over 16 amino acids. Per germline, CDR1 MNHEY and CDR2 SVGAGI. The ends lost 0 bases at V and 4 bases at J; junction bases unmatched: 6. In DNA, the CDR3 is TGTGCCAGCAGTTACTCTGCGGGGGGATTTGCAGATACGCAGTATTTT. Amino acids: CASSYSAGGFADTQYF.

The gene calls are TRBV30 and TRBJ2-3; D is possibly TRBD1 (6 bases). Germline CDR1 and CDR2: GTSNPN and SVGIG (reference sequence). CDR3 length equals 14 residues. Trimming took off 3 bases at V and 5 bases at J, with 15 bases between the two ends. CDR3 protein: CAWSPGQGQDTQYF. In DNA form, the CDR3 reads TGTGCCTGGAGCCCGGGGCAGGGACAAGATACGCAGTATTTT.

The rearrangement joins TRBV29-1 to TRBJ2-5; D is perhaps TRBD1 (5 bases). V shed 2 bases and J shed 5 bases, with 15 bases lying between them. Germline V gives CDR1 SQVTM, CDR2 ANQGSEA. The CDR3 covers 14 residues. CDR3 region: CSVETTTVGETQYF. The CDR3 coding sequence is TGCAGCGTTGAAACCACGACAGTTGGGGAGACCCAGTACTTC.

The chain recombines TRBV5-4 with TRBJ2-1, with D hard to call. Per the germline V gene, CDR1 is SGHNT and CDR2 is YYREEE (reference sequence). This CDR3 region has 12 residues. Trimming shortened V by 0 bases and J by 15 bases, and 13 bases separated the two germline ends. CDR3 sequence: CASSLVPDKLFF. CDR3 nucleotides: TGTGCCAGCAGCTTGGTCCCCGATAAGCTGTTCTTC.

The V call is TRBV5-1, the J call TRBJ1-2; TRBD1 is a possible D gene (6 bases). The CDR3 is 19 residues long. The V and J ends lost 3 bases and 3 bases respectively, with 27 bases between them. Germline-derived CDR1 and CDR2 are SGHRS and YFSETQ. The chain's CDR3 is CASSSSPRNTGNSDYGYTF. The CDR3 bases are TGCGCCAGCAGCTCCAGTCCCCGCAATACAGGGAATAGCGACTATGGCTACACCTTC.

This chain joins TRBV10-1 and TRBJ2-5; TRBD1 might be the D (6 bases). This CDR3 spans 21 amino acids. Trimming removed 6 bases at V and 5 bases at J, with 37 bases between. The germline CDR1 and CDR2 sequences are WNHNN and SYGVQD (reference sequence). CDR3: CASRDKNPKGQGHIEVETQYF. The CDR3 DNA is TGCGCCAGCAGGGACAAAAACCCAAAGGGGCAGGGGCACATCGAGGTGGAGACCCAGTACTTC.

The rearrangement links TRBV7-8 to TRBJ1-1, with D tentatively TRBD1 (5 bases). CDR1 and CDR2 (germline): SGHVS, FQNEAQ. The CDR3 is made up of 15 amino acids. The V gene lost 5 bases and the J gene lost 0 bases, with 13 bases spanning the gap. The CDR3 protein is CASSSQGLMNTEAFF. Here the CDR3 DNA reads TGTGCCAGCAGCAGCCAGGGTTTGATGAACACTGAAGCTTTCTTT. Supplemented by reference TRBV7-8 and TRBJ1-1, the full variable domain reads GAGVSQSPRYKVAKRGQDVALRCDPISGHVSLFWYQQALGQGPEFLTYFQNEAQLDKSGLPSDRFFAERPEGSVSTLKIQRTQQEDSAVYLCASSSQGLMNTEAFFGQGTRLTVV.

The chain recombines TRBV10-3 with TRBJ2-7; TRBD1 is a possible D gene (8 bases). The germline gives CDR1 ENHRY, CDR2 SYGVKD. The CDR3 covers 16 residues. V lost 4 bases and J 2 bases, leaving 18 bases between the germline ends. CDR3 region: CAISGGGQELTYEQYF. The CDR3 DNA reads TGTGCCATCAGTGGGGGGGGACAGGAACTAACCTACGAGCAGTACTTC.

The chain links TRBV6-6 to TRBJ2-1; D is unresolved. This CDR3 is built from 13 residues. CDR1 is MNHNY and CDR2 is SVGAGI in the germline V gene (reference sequence). The V end was cut by 6 bases, the J end by 12 bases, with 18 bases between. The CDR3 loop reads CASSSLPAPGQFF. CDR3 coding DNA: TGTGCCAGCAGCTCCTTACCCGCCCCGGGGCAGTTCTTC.

The chain combines TRBV7-8 with TRBJ2-5; 7 bases line up with TRBD2. Germline lookup yields CDR1 SGHVS and CDR2 FQNEAQ. The V segment lost 2 bases and the J segment 4 bases; nucleotides outside the gene matches: 7. The CDR3 sequence is 15 residues long. The chain's CDR3 is CASSLIWREGETQYF. CDR3 coding DNA: TGTGCCAGCAGCTTAATATGGAGGGAGGGAGAGACCCAGTACTTC.

The J gene is TRBJ2-7, the V gene TRBV30; 7 bases map to TRBD1. This CDR3 has 12 residues. CDR1 and CDR2 (germline): GTSNPN, SVGIG (reference sequence). J gave up 3 bases and V 4 bases, and 3 bases lay outside the gene matches. CDR3: CAWTGGNYEQYF. The DNA for the CDR3 is TGTGCCTGGACAGGGGGTAACTACGAGCAGTACTTC. The whole variable domain, filled in from reference TRBV30 and TRBJ2-7, reads SQTIHQWPATLVQPVGSPLSLECTVEGTSNPNLYWYRQAAGRGLQLLFYSVGIGQISSEVPQNLSASRPQDRQFILSSKKLLLSDSGFYLCAWTGGNYEQYFGPGTRLTVT.

The genes are TRBV7-9 and TRBJ1-1; 11 bases align to TRBD1. Germline CDR1 and CDR2: SEHNR and FQNEAQ (reference sequence). V lost 0 bases and J lost 11; bases outside the gene matches: 5. The CDR3 loop spans 14 amino acids. The CDR3 bases are TGTGCCAGCAGCTTAGCGGGGACAGGGGGGGAGGCTTTCTTT. It encodes CASSLAGTGGEAFF. Full variable domain (rest looked up from reference TRBV7-9 and TRBJ1-1): DTGVSQNPRHKITKRGQNVTFRCDPISEHNRLYWYRQTLGQGPEFLTYFQNEAQLEKSRLLSDRFSAERPKGSFSTLEIQRTEQGDSAMYLCASSLAGTGGEAFFGQGTRLTVV.

As for this clone: The sample carries other DNA sequences with the same CDR3. The chain recombines TRBV6-5 with TRBJ1-1; TRBD1 is a possible D gene (6 bases). The CDR3 spans 14 residues. CDR1 is MNHEY and CDR2 is SVGAGI in the germline V gene. V was cut by 2 bases and J by 1 base, with 8 bases left in between. Here the CDR3 DNA reads TGTGCCAGCAGTTACAGGGGGGGGAACACTGAAGCTTTCTTT. This codes for CASSYRGGNTEAFF.

V is TRBV7-3 and J is TRBJ2-1; 10 bases align to TRBD1. Germline V gives CDR1 SGHTA, CDR2 FQGTGA. The length of the CDR3 is 15 residues. V dropped 2 bases and J dropped 10; count of bases not matched to a gene: 8. CDR3 amino acids: CASSLRQGAKGEQFF. CDR3 bases: TGTGCCAGCAGCTTACGACAGGGGGCTAAGGGCGAGCAGTTCTTC.

This clone was seen only once. This chain joins TRBV7-9 and TRBJ2-1, with 10 bases fitting TRBD2. CDR1 is SEHNR and CDR2 is FQNEAQ in the germline V gene (reference sequence). The ends lost 5 bases at V and 2 bases at J; junction bases unmatched: 3. The CDR3 spans 15 residues. DNA for the CDR3: TGTGCCAGCAGCGTAAGCGGGGGGGCCTACAATGAGCAGTTCTTC. Residues: CASSVSGGAYNEQFF.

The chain combines TRBV6-5 with TRBJ1-2, with unresolved D. The CDR3 is 13 amino acids. CDR1 and CDR2 from the germline V gene are MNHEY and SVGAGI. V lost 6 bases to trimming and J lost 7 bases, with 15 bases between them. The CDR3 coding sequence is TGTGCCAGCAGGTCGGAAAGTGCGGGTGGCTACACCTTC. It specifies CASRSESAGGYTF.